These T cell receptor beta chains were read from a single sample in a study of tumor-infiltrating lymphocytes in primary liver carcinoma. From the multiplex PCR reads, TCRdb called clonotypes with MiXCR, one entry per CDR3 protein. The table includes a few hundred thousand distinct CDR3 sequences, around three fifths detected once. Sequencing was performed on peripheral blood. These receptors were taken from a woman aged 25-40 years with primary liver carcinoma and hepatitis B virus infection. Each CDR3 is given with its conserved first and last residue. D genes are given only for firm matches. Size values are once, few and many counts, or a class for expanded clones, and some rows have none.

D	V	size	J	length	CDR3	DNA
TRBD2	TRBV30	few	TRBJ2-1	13	CAWTSGSFNEQFF	TGTGCCTGGACTAGCGGGAGTTTCAATGAGCAGTTCTTC
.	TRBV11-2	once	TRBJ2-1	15	CASSLRSYSYNEQFF	TGTGCCAGCAGCTTAAGGTCCTACTCCTACAATGAGCAGTTCTTC
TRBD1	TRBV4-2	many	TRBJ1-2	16	CASSQDSVRGLYGYTF	TGTGCCAGCAGCCAAGATAGCGTCAGGGGGCTGTATGGCTACACCTTC
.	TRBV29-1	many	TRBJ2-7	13	CSVGNRGGYEQYF	TGCAGCGTTGGGAACAGGGGAGGCTACGAGCAGTACTTC
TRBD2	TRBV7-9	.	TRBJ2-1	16	CASSRLGSGRENEQFF	TGTGCCAGCAGCCGTTTAGGTAGCGGGAGGGAGAATGAGCAGTTCTTC
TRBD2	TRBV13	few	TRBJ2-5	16	CASSLLAGGSVETQYF	TGTGCCAGCAGCTTACTAGCGGGAGGGTCCGTCGAGACCCAGTACTTC
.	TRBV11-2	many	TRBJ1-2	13	CASSIGQLDGYTF	TGTGCCAGCAGCATAGGACAGTTGGATGGCTACACCTTC
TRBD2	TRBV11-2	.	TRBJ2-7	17	CASSLDIARGRVREQYF	TGTGCCAGCAGCTTAGATATCGCTAGAGGGAGGGTGAGGGAGCAATACTTC
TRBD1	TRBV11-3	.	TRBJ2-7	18	CANSFTPTGGQGRYEQYF	TGTGCCAACAGCTTCACTCCCACTGGGGGACAGGGACGCTACGAGCAGTACTTC
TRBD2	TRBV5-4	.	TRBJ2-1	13	CASSGLAGEEQFF	TGTGCCAGCAGCGGTCTAGCGGGAGAAGAGCAGTTCTTC
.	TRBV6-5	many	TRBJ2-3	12	CASSRTRDTQYF	TGTGCCAGCAGCCGTACGCGGGATACGCAGTATTTT
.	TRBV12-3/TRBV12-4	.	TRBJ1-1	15	CASSLRLGANNEALF	TGTGCCAGCAGTTTAAGGTTGGGAGCGAACAATGAAGCTCTCTTT
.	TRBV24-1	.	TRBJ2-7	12	CATSDPRQFQYF	TGTGCCACCAGTGATCCTCGACAGTTCCAGTACTTC
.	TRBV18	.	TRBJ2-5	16	CASSPPGPEWGETQYF	TGTGCCAGCTCACCTCCGGGACCCGAGTGGGGAGAGACCCAGTACTTC
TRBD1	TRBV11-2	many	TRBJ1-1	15	CASSLIRGQGSMTFF	TGTGCCAGCAGCTTAATCCGGGGACAGGGCTCTATGACTTTCTTT
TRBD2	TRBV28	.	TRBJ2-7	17	CASRPTILAGALYEQYF	TGTGCCAGCAGACCGACAATATTAGCGGGGGCGCTCTACGAGCAGTACTTC
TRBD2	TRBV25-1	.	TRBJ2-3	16	CASSRRSGSDTDTQYF	TGTGCCAGCAGTCGACGTAGCGGGAGCGACACAGATACGCAGTATTTT
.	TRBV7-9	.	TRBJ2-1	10	CASERNEQFF	TGTGCCAGCGAACGTAATGAGCAGTTCTTC
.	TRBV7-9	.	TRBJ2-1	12	CASSPGPNEQFF	TGTGCCAGCAGCCCGGGTCCGAATGAGCAGTTCTTC
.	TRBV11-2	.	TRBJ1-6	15	CASTSGAGWHSPFHF	TGTGCCAGCACCTCAGGGGCAGGGTGGCATTCACCCTTCCACTTT
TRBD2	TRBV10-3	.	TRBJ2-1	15	CAISETGTSYNEQIF	TGTGCCATCAGTGAGACCGGGACTAGCTACAATGAGCAGATCTTC
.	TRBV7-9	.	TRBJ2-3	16	CASSPARGLSTDRQYF	TGTGCCAGCAGCCCCGCGAGGGGTCTTTCGACAGATAGGCAGTATTTT
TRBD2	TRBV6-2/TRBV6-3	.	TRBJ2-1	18	CASRASGLAGGHNNELFF	TGTGCCAGCAGGGCATCGGGACTAGCGGGAGGGCATAACAATGAGCTGTTCTTC